The 5 T cell receptor beta chains reported below all come from one sample, sequenced in a study of neurological immune-mediated disorders. In TCRdb, the 5' RACE reads were re-called with MiXCR into one record per CDR3 protein. The table records 55,000 to 80,000 distinct CDR3 sequences, more than 4% of them present only once. The sample was PBMCs. The source is a woman in her forties or fifties with multiple sclerosis.

This clonotype was observed a handful of times. This chain links TRBV29-1 with TRBJ1-4, with D perhaps matching TRBD1 (5 bases). The V gene lost 6 bases and the J gene lost 3 bases, with 11 bases spanning the gap. Germline V gene lookup returns CDR1 SQVTM and CDR2 ANQGSEA. This CDR3 is built from 13 residues. CDR3 nucleotides: TGCAGCGTCCCAGGGACGGCTAATGAAAAACTGTTTTTT. This codes for CSVPGTANEKLFF.

This clonotype was observed at least ten times. V usage is TRBV10-3 and J usage is TRBJ1-2; D is perhaps TRBD1 (6 bases). V lost 10 bases to trimming and J lost 4 bases, with 13 bases between them. This CDR3 has 12 amino acids. CDR1 and CDR2 from the germline V gene are ENHRY and SYGVKD. The CDR3 loop reads CATEGQVYGYTF. CDR3 nucleotides: TGTGCCACCGAGGGACAAGTCTATGGCTACACCTTC.

This clonotype was seen at least ten times. The gene calls are TRBV24-1 and TRBJ2-3; D is possibly TRBD1 or TRBD2 (5 bases each). The CDR3 has 16 amino acids. Germline V gene lookup returns CDR1 KGHDR and CDR2 SFDVKD. Between the trimmed V and J ends, which lost 2 bases and 4 bases, there was a span of 15 bases. As DNA, the CDR3 is TGTGCCACCAGTGATTCTTCAGGGACGGGGTCAGATACGCAGTATTTT. It codes for CATSDSSGTGSDTQYF.

There are many counts of this clonotype. V and J are TRBV4-2 and TRBJ2-7, with 10 bases that match TRBD1. The CDR3 totals 17 residues. Germline-derived CDR1 and CDR2 are LGHNA and YNFKEQ. Unmatched junction bases numbered 13, after V lost 3 bases and J lost 5 bases. The CDR3 is CASSQKTGTGVADEQYF. Here the CDR3 DNA reads TGTGCCAGCAGCCAGAAAACCGGGACAGGGGTCGCGGACGAGCAGTACTTC.

This clonotype was counted many times. This chain uses TRBV20-1 with TRBJ2-3, with TRBD2 matching 13 bases. The CDR3 runs 18 residues. Germline CDR1 DFQATT, CDR2 SNEGSKA (reference sequence). V was pared by 3 bases and J by 0 bases, with 9 bases of the junction left unmatched. This chain's CDR3 is CSARVTSGGAASTDTQYF. CDR3 sequence (DNA): TGCAGTGCTAGGGTTACTAGCGGGGGGGCTGCTAGCACAGATACGCAGTATTTT.